Listed here are 32 T cell receptor beta chains from one sample, sequenced in a study of blood T cell repertoires in COVID-19. Generated by immunoSEQ multiplex PCR, the TCRdb table keeps only in-frame clones and is missing some. Of 400,000 to 450,000 clones in the sample, over 85% are singletons; the top ten hold 0.8% to 1%. Sequenced: peripheral blood. The receptors here all came from a man between 18 and 29 years old with COVID-19, enrolled during active disease.

The chain carries TRBV6-4 and TRBJ2-2; perhaps TRBD1 as D (5 bases). The CDR3 is made up of 18 amino acids. The germline V gene has CDR1 MRHNA and CDR2 SNTAGT. Trimming cost V 2 bases and J 5 bases, with 21 bases left between them. CDR3 region: CASSDARRWRQITGELFF. The CDR3 bases are TGTGCCAGCAGTGACGCAAGGCGGTGGAGACAGATAACCGGGGAGCTGTTTTTT.

This clone showed up just once. This sequence joins TRBV7-8 and TRBJ1-5; D is uncertain. Germline V CDR1 and CDR2: SGHVS, FQNEAQ. The V gene lost 3 bases and the J gene lost 1 base, with 4 bases spanning the gap. CDR3 length: 13 amino acids. CDR3 sequence: CASSFQSNQPQHF. The CDR3 nucleotides read TGTGCCAGCAGCTTCCAAAGCAATCAGCCCCAGCATTTT.

The J gene is TRBJ2-7, the V gene TRBV4-1; 9 nucleotides agree with TRBD2. V lost 3 bases to trimming and J lost 3 bases; unmatched junction nucleotides: 3. Looked up from germline, CDR1 is MGHRA and CDR2 is YSYEKL. The length of the CDR3 is 14 residues. The CDR3 sequence is CASSQLAGFYEQYF. CDR3 in DNA: TGCGCCAGCAGCCAGCTAGCGGGATTCTACGAGCAGTACTTC.

This chain joins TRBV4-2 and TRBJ2-5; 11 bases are a match to TRBD2. Trimming took 5 bases from V and 3 from J; bases not matched to a gene: 8. The CDR3 runs 16 residues. Per the germline V gene, CDR1 is LGHNA and CDR2 is YNFKEQ. The CDR3 DNA follows: TGTGCCAGCAGCAAAGGGGGGGGACTAGCGGAAGAGACCCAGTACTTC. It specifies CASSKGGGLAEETQYF.

This rearrangement joins TRBV7-4 to TRBJ2-7; a weak D match, TRBD2 (6 bases). V was cut by 3 bases and J by 2 bases, with 8 bases left in between. This CDR3 is built from 13 residues. Germline values: CDR1 SGHVT, CDR2 SQSDAQ. The CDR3 coding sequence is TGTGCCAGCAGCTTCTCGGGGGCCTACGAGCAGTACTTC. Its translation: CASSFSGAYEQYF.

V gene TRBV7-8 combines with J gene TRBJ2-1; possibly TRBD2 for D (6 bases). Germline V lookup: CDR1 SGHVS, CDR2 FQNEAQ. The germline V and J ends were trimmed by 1 base and 6 bases, with 10 bases remaining between them. CDR3 length: 14 amino acids. For the CDR3, the DNA is TGTGCCAGCAGCTTAGTCGGGAGTTTCAATGAGCAGTTCTTC. It encodes CASSLVGSFNEQFF.

This clone showed up just a few times. The J gene is TRBJ2-1, the V gene TRBV11-2; the match to TRBD1 covers 8 bases. Germline trimming cut 6 bases from V and 9 bases from J; bases unmatched to any gene: 13. The germline V gene encodes CDR1 SGHAT and CDR2 FQNNGV. This CDR3 has 15 residues. CDR3: CASRLTGTGGGEQFF. The CDR3 DNA reads TGTGCCAGCAGGTTAACCGGGACAGGCGGCGGTGAGCAGTTCTTC. Full variable domain (remainder filled in from reference TRBV11-2 and TRBJ2-1): EAGVAQSPRYKIIEKRQSVAFWCNPISGHATLYWYQQILGQGPKLLIQFQNNGVVDDSQLPKDRFSAERLKGVDSTLKIQPAKLEDSAVYLCASRLTGTGGGEQFFGPGTRLTVL.

The rearrangement uses TRBV5-8 and TRBJ2-3; D is unresolved. The CDR3 has 13 residues. Trimming shortened V by 2 bases and J by 3 bases, and 7 bases separated the two germline ends. The germline V gene encodes CDR1 SGHTS and CDR2 YDEGEE. The DNA for the CDR3 is TGTGCCAGCAGCTTAACAGATACAGATACGCAGTATTTT. Translation: CASSLTDTDTQYF. Full variable domain (outside the CDR3, taken from reference TRBV5-8 and TRBJ2-3): EAGVTQSPTHLIKTRGQQATLRCSPISGHTSVYWYQQALGLGLQFLLWYDEGEERNRGNFPPRFSGRQFPNYSSELNVNALELEDSALYLCASSLTDTDTQYFGPGTRLTVL.

The chain employs TRBV6-5 and TRBJ2-5; D is possibly TRBD2 (6 bases). CDR3 length: 15 residues. From germline, CDR1 is MNHEY and CDR2 SVGAGI. V was trimmed by 6 bases and J by 3 bases, leaving 17 bases between them. CDR3: CASRPLSSGEETQYF. The CDR3, as DNA: TGTGCCAGCAGGCCCCTGAGTAGCGGCGAAGAGACCCAGTACTTC.

The V and J genes are TRBV4-1 and TRBJ2-1; D not certain. CDR1 and CDR2 from the germline V gene are MGHRA and YSYEKL. This CDR3 has 16 residues. V was shortened by 2 bases and J by 0 bases, with 11 bases between the two germline ends. CDR3 region: CASSQLEQSSYNEQFF. In nucleotides, the CDR3 is TGCGCCAGCAGCCAATTGGAGCAGAGCTCCTACAATGAGCAGTTCTTC.

This clone was counted once. J is TRBJ2-2 and V is TRBV19; possible D gene TRBD1, 6 bases. This CDR3 has 15 residues. Germline-derived CDR1 and CDR2 are LNHDA and SQIVND (reference sequence). The germline V and J ends were trimmed by 7 bases and 4 bases, with 16 bases remaining between them. CDR3 loop: CASTGHARSTGELFF. The CDR3 coding sequence is TGTGCCAGTACGGGACACGCGAGGAGCACCGGGGAGCTGTTTTTT.

The rearrangement joins TRBV29-1 to TRBJ1-1; D remains unclear. Trimming cost V 4 bases and J 1 base, with 10 bases left between them. Germline V lookup: CDR1 SQVTM, CDR2 ANQGSEA. CDR3 size: 13 residues. The CDR3 region has the DNA TGCAGCGTTGTAGGGCGGGCGAACACTGAAGCTTTCTTT. This translates into CSVVGRANTEAFF. Using reference TRBV29-1 and TRBJ1-1 for the parts outside the CDR3, the full variable domain is SAVISQKPSRDICQRGTSLTIQCQVDSQVTMMFWYRQQPGQSLTLIATANQGSEATYESGFVIDKFPISRPNLTFSTLTVSNMSPEDSSIYLCSVVGRANTEAFFGQGTRLTVV.

This chain joins TRBV27 and TRBJ2-2; D gene unclear. Germline-derived CDR1 and CDR2 are MNHEY and SMNVEV (reference sequence). V shed 4 bases and J shed 7 bases, with 10 bases lying between them. CDR3 length equals 13 residues. The CDR3 DNA is TGTGCCAGCAGTTCTACTCCCTACGGGGAGCTGTTTTTT. Its protein product is CASSSTPYGELFF.

The chain recombines TRBV19 with TRBJ2-1; 8 nucleotides align to TRBD2. The CDR3 covers 16 residues. With V trimmed by 3 bases and J by 6 bases, 10 bases remained unmatched. Germline V gives CDR1 LNHDA, CDR2 SQIVND (reference sequence). This CDR3 is CASSINGLAGTNEQFF. DNA of the CDR3: TGTGCCAGTAGTATTAACGGACTAGCAGGGACCAATGAGCAGTTCTTC.

The chain couples TRBV5-4 to TRBJ2-1; TRBD2 might be the D (6 bases). V was pared by 4 bases and J by 2 bases, with 10 bases between. CDR3 length: 14 amino acids. Per the germline V gene, CDR1 is SGHNT and CDR2 is YYREEE (reference sequence). CDR3 loop: CASSQRTTYNEQFF. CDR3 coding DNA: TGTGCCAGCAGCCAAAGGACTACCTACAATGAGCAGTTCTTC.

J is TRBJ1-6 and V is TRBV6-4; D gene ambiguous. Deletions cut 0 bases from V and 9 bases from J, with 12 bases between. Germline CDR1 is MRHNA and CDR2 is SNTAGT. The CDR3 consists of 15 residues. CDR3 loop: CASSDSGVAGSPLHF. The CDR3 nucleotides read TGTGCCAGCAGTGACTCCGGGGTCGCGGGTTCACCCCTCCACTTT.

This sequence joins TRBV5-1 and TRBJ1-2; D call uncertain. The CDR3 is 14 residues long. Germline CDR1 reads SGHRS; CDR2 reads YFSETQ. Between the trimmed V and J ends, which lost 4 bases and 3 bases, there was a span of 13 bases. The chain's CDR3 is CASSPERAYYGYTF. In DNA, the CDR3 is TGCGCCAGCAGCCCCGAACGCGCGTACTATGGCTACACCTTC. Full variable domain (missing parts from reference TRBV5-1 and TRBJ1-2): KAGVTQTPRYLIKTRGQQVTLSCSPISGHRSVSWYQQTPGQGLQFLFEYFSETQRNKGNFPGRFSGRQFSNSRSEMNVSTLELGDSALYLCASSPERAYYGYTFGSGTRLTVV.

V usage is TRBV6-5 and J usage is TRBJ1-5; TRBD1 matches 7 bases. CDR3 size: 15 residues. CDR1 and CDR2 from the germline V gene are MNHEY and SVGAGI. V lost 5 bases to trimming and J lost 0 bases; unmatched junction nucleotides: 4. The CDR3 DNA reads TGTGCCAGCAGTCGAAACAGGGGTAGCAATCAGCCCCAGCATTTT. Translation gives CASSRNRGSNQPQHF.

In DNA form, the CDR3 reads TGTGCCTGGAGTGTATCGGGGGTCGGTTCACCCCTCCACTTT. This encodes CAWSVSGVGSPLHF. This chain links TRBV30 with TRBJ1-6; the D gene is possibly TRBD1 (5 bases). The CDR3 consists of 14 residues. Germline-derived CDR1 and CDR2 are GTSNPN and SVGIG (reference sequence). V dropped 0 bases and J dropped 9 bases, with 12 bases sitting between them.

This clone was seen once. This chain joins TRBV7-6 and TRBJ2-2; 12 nucleotides line up with TRBD1. The CDR3 totals 17 residues. Germline V gene lookup returns CDR1 SGHVS and CDR2 FNYEAQ. V lost 6 bases, J lost 6 bases, and 11 bases stayed unmatched. In DNA form, the CDR3 reads TGTGCCAGCAGAGCTAAGCCGGGACAGGGGGCGTCCGGGGAGCTGTTTTTT. Amino acid sequence: CASRAKPGQGASGELFF.

This chain uses TRBV5-4 with TRBJ1-2; D is perhaps TRBD1 (6 bases). In germline, CDR1 is SGHNT, CDR2 YYREEE (reference sequence). The CDR3 runs to 16 residues. V shed 4 bases and J shed 5 bases, with 21 bases lying between them. In DNA, the CDR3 is TGTGCCAGCAGCGGAGGGGGGAGGGGGATCAATTATGGCTACACCTTC. It translates to CASSGGGRGINYGYTF.

The chain is built from TRBV29-1 and TRBJ1-1; D is undetermined. CDR1 is SQVTM, CDR2 ANQGSEA, per germline. The CDR3 contains 12 residues. The ends were cut back, 0 bases at V and 6 bases at J, with 8 bases in the middle. CDR3 protein: CSVEELAAEAFF. The DNA of the CDR3 is TGCAGCGTTGAAGAGTTGGCAGCTGAAGCTTTCTTT.

The J gene is TRBJ2-7, the V gene TRBV7-6, with 11 bases identical to TRBD1. The CDR3 consists of 15 residues. V gave up 5 bases and J gave up 0 bases; unmatched junction bases: 3. Germline CDR1 SGHVS, CDR2 FNYEAQ. CDR3 bases: TGTGCCAGCAGCACCGGGACAGGGGGCTCCTACGAGCAGTACTTC. It specifies CASSTGTGGSYEQYF.

V is TRBV9 and J is TRBJ2-3, with 8 bases matching TRBD1. The CDR3 has 16 residues. Trimming removed 2 bases from V and 2 bases from J; junction bases left unmatched: 7. Looked up from germline, CDR1 is SGDLS and CDR2 is YYNGEE. The CDR3 reads CASSVRDRSFTDTQYF. CDR3 sequence (DNA): TGTGCCAGCAGCGTCCGGGACAGGAGTTTCACAGATACGCAGTATTTT.

Written as DNA, the CDR3 is TGCGCCAGCAGCCAAGGGAGCGGGAGTTCCAATGAGCAGTTCTTC. This encodes CASSQGSGSSNEQFF. The chain employs TRBV4-1 and TRBJ2-1; TRBD2 matches 8 bases. After removal of 1 base from V and 6 bases from J, the junction contained 5 bases not matched to a gene. The germline V gene encodes CDR1 MGHRA and CDR2 YSYEKL. This CDR3 spans 15 amino acids.

This chain links TRBV14 with TRBJ1-6; D might be TRBD1 (6 bases). Trimming removed 2 bases from V and 8 bases from J, with 13 bases in between. The CDR3 runs 15 residues. Germline CDR1 SGHDN, CDR2 FVKESK. The CDR3 nucleotides read TGTGCCAGCAGCCAATACACGGGACATTATTCACCCCTCCACTTT. Amino acid sequence: CASSQYTGHYSPLHF.

The rearrangement joins TRBV21-1 to TRBJ2-2; the table assigns TRBD1, which was not confirmed against the DNA. TRBV21-1 represents a pseudogene. The CDR3 sequence is 20 residues long. The CDR3 sequence is CASSLQGPSRHSANTGELFF. The CDR3, as DNA: TGTGCCAGCAGCCTCCAGGGCCCATCGCGACACTCCGCGAACACCGGGGAGCTGTTTTTT.

The J gene is TRBJ2-7, the V gene TRBV21-1; TRBD1, the D gene given by the table, was not confirmed from the DNA. TRBV21-1 is designated a pseudogene. The CDR3 is 15 amino acids. The CDR3 sequence is CASSKAGSPSYEQYF. As DNA, the CDR3 is TGTGCCAGCAGCAAAGCTGGCTCCCCCTCCTACGAGCAGTACTTC.

This chain links TRBV4-1 with TRBJ2-7, with 7 bases matching TRBD1. V dropped 4 bases and J dropped 5; count of bases not matched to a gene: 17. Germline CDR1 MGHRA, CDR2 YSYEKL. This CDR3 comprises 17 residues. This CDR3 reads CASSLPLRGGAGHEQYF. The CDR3 nucleotides read TGCGCCAGCAGCCTTCCTTTACGAGGGGGCGCTGGCCACGAGCAGTACTTC.

The J gene is TRBJ2-7, the V gene TRBV5-1; unclear D gene. V lost 4 bases and J lost 0, with 11 bases in between. The CDR3 is 14 amino acids. Germline CDR1 SGHRS, CDR2 YFSETQ. The CDR3 region is CASSQSQYSYEQYF. The CDR3, as DNA: TGCGCCAGCAGCCAGTCTCAATACTCCTACGAGCAGTACTTC. The complete variable domain, with remaining parts taken from reference TRBV5-1 and TRBJ2-7, reads KAGVTQTPRYLIKTRGQQVTLSCSPISGHRSVSWYQQTPGQGLQFLFEYFSETQRNKGNFPGRFSGRQFSNSRSEMNVSTLELGDSALYLCASSQSQYSYEQYFGPGTRLTVT.

The chain combines TRBV7-2 with TRBJ2-5; 14 bases fit TRBD2. V shed 5 bases, J shed 1 base, and the junction held 9 bases outside the gene matches. The CDR3 consists of 18 residues. Per the germline V gene, CDR1 is SGHTA and CDR2 is FQGNSA. This CDR3 reads CASSPRGLAGAPQETQYF. CDR3 DNA sequence: TGTGCCAGCAGCCCTCGGGGACTAGCGGGGGCACCCCAAGAGACCCAGTACTTC.

The V and J genes are TRBV5-8 and TRBJ2-3; D unresolved. V lost 0 bases, J lost 0 bases, and 8 bases lay in between. CDR1 is SGHTS, CDR2 YDEGEE, per germline. The CDR3 runs to 15 residues. The DNA for the CDR3 is TGTGCCAGCAGCTTGGGAGAAACTAGCACAGATACGCAGTATTTT. This gives the protein CASSLGETSTDTQYF.